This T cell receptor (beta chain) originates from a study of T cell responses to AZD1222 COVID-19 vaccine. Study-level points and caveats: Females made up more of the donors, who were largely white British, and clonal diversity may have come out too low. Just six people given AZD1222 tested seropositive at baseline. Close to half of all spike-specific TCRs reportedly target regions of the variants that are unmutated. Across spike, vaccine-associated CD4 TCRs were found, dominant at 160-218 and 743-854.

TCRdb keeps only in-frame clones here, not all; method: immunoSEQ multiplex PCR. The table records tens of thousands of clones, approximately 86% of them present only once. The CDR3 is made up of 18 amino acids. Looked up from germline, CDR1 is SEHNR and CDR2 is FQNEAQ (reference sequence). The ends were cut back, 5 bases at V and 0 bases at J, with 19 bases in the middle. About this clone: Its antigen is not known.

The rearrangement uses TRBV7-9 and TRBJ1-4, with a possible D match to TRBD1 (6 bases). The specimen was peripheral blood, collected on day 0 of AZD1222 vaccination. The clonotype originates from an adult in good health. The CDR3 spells CASSPRGAQGATNEKLFF. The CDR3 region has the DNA TGTGCCAGCAGCCCGAGGGGGGCACAGGGCGCAACTAATGAAAAACTGTTTTTT. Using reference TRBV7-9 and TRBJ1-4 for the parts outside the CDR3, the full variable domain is DTGVSQNPRHKITKRGQNVTFRCDPISEHNRLYWYRQTLGQGPEFLTYFQNEAQLEKSRLLSDRFSAERPKGSFSTLEIQRTEQGDSAMYLCASSPRGAQGATNEKLFFGSGTQLSVL.